This T cell receptor (beta chain) was found in a study of beta chain bispecific antibodies for T cell cancers. The overall study: Surface TRBV12 (TRBV12-3) was on Jurkat, TRBV5-5 on HPB-ALL. Study-wide points: Most targeted TRBV signal came from the leukemia cell line cells, not normal T cells.

This clonotype occurred many times. No antigen is known for it. TCRdb independently ran MiXCR on the 5' RACE reads; one entry per CDR3 protein. The sample has 20,000 to 25,000 distinct CDR3 sequences, over 2% seen once. CDR1 and CDR2 (germline): SGHRS, YFSETQ. V was pared by 4 bases and J by 0 bases, with 7 bases between. This CDR3 contains 13 residues. Either OKT3 anti-CD3 antibody or CD3/CD28 beads expanded T cells from blood mononuclear cells over 3 days. Around 50,000 normal T cells were cocultured with around 50,000 target cells and bispecific antibody. The sample taken for sequencing was healthy donor T cells cultured with leukemia cells. The V and J genes are TRBV5-1 and TRBJ2-5; a weak D match, TRBD1 (5 bases). This clonotype was obtained from a human donor in good health. Some clones in this sample may be carry-over from other donors' samples. For the CDR3, the DNA is TGCGCCAGCAGCAAAGGGGACCAAGAGACCCAGTACTTC. Translation: CASSKGDQETQYF.